These T cell receptor beta chains were read from a single sample in a study of blood T cell repertoires in COVID-19. Some clones are missing from TCRdb's copy, which holds only in-frame ones; the method was immunoSEQ multiplex PCR. This sample has about 74,000 clones; 88% occur once, and the top ten carry 1.5% to 2.5%. Sequenced sample: peripheral blood. Source of these receptors: a woman older than 75 with active or convalescent COVID-19. The CDR3 runs from the conserved cysteine through the conserved F or W. The D gene is left open where the match is weak. Rows give clone size only sometimes, using once, few, many, or a class for an expanded clone.

CDR3 length,D gene,V gene,J gene,clone size,CDR3 DNA,CDR3 protein
14,-,TRBV5-6,TRBJ2-2,-,TGTGCCAGCAGCTTGGGCAGGTGGTCCGGGGAGCTGTTTTTT,CASSLGRWSGELFF
13,TRBD1,TRBV9,TRBJ1-2,once,TGTGCCAGCAGCGTAAGGGCAGGGGGCGGCTACACCTTC,CASSVRAGGGYTF
15,-,TRBV13,TRBJ2-1,-,TGTGCCAGCAGATCGTTTGGAGGGCTAGGCAATGAGCAGTTCTTC,CASRSFGGLGNEQFF
13,-,TRBV19,TRBJ2-7,few,TGTGCCAGTAGTAGGGAGAGGTCATACGAGCAGTACTTC,CASSRERSYEQYF
12,-,TRBV2,TRBJ1-4,-,TGTGCCAGTCGGCTGGGCCAGCAGGTTCTGTTTTTT,CASRLGQQVLFF
15,-,TRBV4-2,TRBJ1-1,-,TGTGCCAGCAGCCGACGTGGACAGATGAACACTGAAGCTTTCTTT,CASSRRGQMNTEAFF
15,-,TRBV5-4,TRBJ1-1,-,TGTGCCAGCAGCTGGAGGGGAGGGTTGAACACTGAAGCTTTCTTT,CASSWRGGLNTEAFF
15,TRBD1,TRBV19,TRBJ1-5,-,TGTGCCAGTAGTTGGGGTCAGGGGGGCAATCAGCCCCAGCATTTT,CASSWGQGGNQPQHF
16,-,TRBV7-9,TRBJ1-5,-,TGTGCCAGCAGCCAAGGATCCATCAGGAGCAATCAGCCCCAGCATTTT,CASSQGSIRSNQPQHF
14,-,TRBV19,TRBJ2-3,-,TGTGCCAGTAGTATCCTAAATCTAGGCGCTACGCAGTATTTT,CASSILNLGATQYF
15,-,TRBV5-1,TRBJ1-1,-,TGCGCCAGCAGCTTGCTGACAGCCTTGAACACTGAAGCTTTCTTT,CASSLLTALNTEAFF
14,TRBD1,TRBV29-1,TRBJ2-3,-,TGCAGCGCTACAGGGGGCTCCTTCACAGATACGCAGTATTTT,CSATGGSFTDTQYF
15,-,TRBV5-6,TRBJ2-7,-,TGTGCCAGCAGCTTTCTCCTAGGCCCTACCTACGAGCAGTACTTC,CASSFLLGPTYEQYF
16,TRBD1,TRBV7-2,TRBJ2-3,-,TGTGCCAGCAGCCCTGGGACAGGGGGCGTCACAGATACGCAGTATTTT,CASSPGTGGVTDTQYF
14,-,TRBV5-1,TRBJ2-2,once,TGCGCCAGCAGCCCAACATCAAACACCGGGGAGCTGTTTTTT,CASSPTSNTGELFF
15,-,TRBV4-2,TRBJ2-1,-,TGTGCCAGCAGCCAAGATTATGCAGGGGCTGGGGAGAAGTTCTTC,CASSQDYAGAGEKFF
15,-,TRBV5-1,TRBJ1-6,-,TGCGCCAGCAGCTTGGCCGGGAGCCCAAATTCACCCCTCCACTTT,CASSLAGSPNSPLHF
15,-,TRBV6-5,TRBJ1-1,-,TGTGCCAGCAGTTTAAAGGGGAATTCGAACACTGAAGCTTTCTTT,CASSLKGNSNTEAFF
13,-,TRBV9,TRBJ1-1,-,TGTGCCAGCAGCGCAACAATGAACACTGAAGCTTTCTTT,CASSATMNTEAFF
14,TRBD1,TRBV27,TRBJ1-2,few,TGTGCCAGCAGTTTATCGGGACAGGGGGCCGGCTACACCTTC,CASSLSGQGAGYTF
13,-,TRBV5-6,TRBJ2-7,-,TGTGCCAGCAGCTCCGGGTTTTACTACGAGCAGTACTTC,CASSSGFYYEQYF
17,TRBD1,TRBV9,TRBJ1-1,-,TGTGCCAGCAGCACATTGGACAGGGGCCCGCAATCCGCTGAAGCTTTCTTT,CASSTLDRGPQSAEAFF
12,-,TRBV30,TRBJ1-2,-,TGTGCCTGGAGTGTACGGTTGTATGGCTACACCTTC,CAWSVRLYGYTF
15,-,TRBV6-4,TRBJ2-1,-,TGTGCCAGCAGTGTATCCAGGGGGGCCAGCAATGAGCAGTTCTTC,CASSVSRGASNEQFF
18,-,TRBV3-1/TRBV3-2,TRBJ1-6,-,TGTGCCAGCAGCCGAAAGAAGTACGGCGGACTCAATAATTCACCCCTCCACTTT,CASSRKKYGGLNNSPLHF
18,TRBD2,TRBV5-1,TRBJ2-7,-,TGCGCCAGCAGCTTGGCCACTAGCGGGGGGGCATACCTCTCCGAGCAGTACTTC,CASSLATSGGAYLSEQYF
17,TRBD2,TRBV2,TRBJ2-3,-,TGTGCCAGCAGTGAAAGTGGGGGACTAGGATTCTCGGATACGCAGTATTTT,CASSESGGLGFSDTQYF
13,-,TRBV25-1,TRBJ2-4,-,TGTGCCAGCAGTGAATCCCCAGGGAACATTCAGTACTTC,CASSESPGNIQYF
15,-,TRBV10-1,TRBJ1-1,-,TGCGCCAGCAGTGAGTCTGTGCAGGGCCGAAGGGGAGCTTTCTTT,CASSESVQGRRGAFF
16,TRBD2,TRBV4-2,TRBJ2-1,-,TGTGCCAGCAGTGGAGGGAGCGGGAGGCTCGTGGGGGAGCAGTTCTTC,CASSGGSGRLVGEQFF
14,-,TRBV6-5,TRBJ2-3,-,TGTGCCAGCAGTTACTCGCCGGCTAGGAGTACGCAGTATTTT,CASSYSPARSTQYF
15,TRBD1,TRBV3-1/TRBV3-2,TRBJ2-7,-,TGTGCCAGCAGCCGCGACAGGGGGTGGTCCTACGAGCAGTACTTC,CASSRDRGWSYEQYF
15,-,TRBV4-3,TRBJ1-2,once,TGCGCCAGCAGCCAAGATGGTCGGCAGGGCTATGGCTACACCTTC,CASSQDGRQGYGYTF
14,-,TRBV6-6,TRBJ1-2,-,TGTGCCAGCAGTGACCCGGGGGGTTCTGGTGGCTACACCTTC,CASSDPGGSGGYTF
19,-,TRBV29-1,TRBJ2-2,few,TGCAGCCGGGCTCATACCCCCCCCCGTGGGGAGAAGGACACCGGGGAGCTGTTTTTT,CSRAHTPPRGEKDTGELFF
13,-,TRBV6-5,TRBJ2-7,once,TGTGCCAGCAGTCCCCCGGGACAAGTCGAGCAGTACTTC,CASSPPGQVEQYF
16,-,TRBV3-1/TRBV3-2,TRBJ1-3,-,TGTGCCAGCAGCCGGAGCGGGGGGGCGGCTGGAAACACCATATATTTT,CASSRSGGAAGNTIYF
11,-,TRBV6-5,TRBJ2-7,-,TGTGCCAGCAGTTCCTCCAACGAGCAGTACTTC,CASSSSNEQYF
15,TRBD1,TRBV19,TRBJ1-1,-,TGTGCCAGTAGTCCCTTGGACAGGAAGGGCACTGAAGCTTTCTTT,CASSPLDRKGTEAFF
13,-,TRBV12-3/TRBV12-4,TRBJ1-1,-,TGTGCCAGCAGTATTACTGAGAACACTGAAGCTTTCTTT,CASSITENTEAFF
12,-,TRBV3-1/TRBV3-2,TRBJ2-1,-,TGTGCCAGCAGCCTCCAGGGCTATGAGCAGTTCTTC,CASSLQGYEQFF
16,-,TRBV7-8,TRBJ1-1,-,TGTGCCAGCAGCTTAGATCGAGCACAGGAGGGCACTGAAGCTTTCTTT,CASSLDRAQEGTEAFF
14,-,TRBV5-1,TRBJ2-7,-,TGCGCCAGCAGCTTGACTGACAGCCACTACGAGCAGTACTTC,CASSLTDSHYEQYF
14,-,TRBV19,TRBJ1-1,-,TGTGCCAGCACACCCACAGGGTTGACTCCTCTAGCTTTCTTT,CASTPTGLTPLAFF
14,-,TRBV18,TRBJ1-1,-,TGTGCCAGCTCACCCACTGATGAGGACACTGAAGCTTTCTTT,CASSPTDEDTEAFF
16,-,TRBV14,TRBJ2-5,-,TGTGCCAGCAGCCGTGTGATAGTGGGCGGGGAAGAGACCCAGTACTTC,CASSRVIVGGEETQYF
14,TRBD1,TRBV6-5,TRBJ2-7,-,TGTGCCAGCAGTTACTCGGGACAGAACTACGAGCAGTACTTC,CASSYSGQNYEQYF
14,-,TRBV7-2,TRBJ2-5,-,TGTGCCAGCAGCTTAGGGGGGGGGCCGGAGACCCAGTACTTC,CASSLGGGPETQYF
14,-,TRBV7-3,TRBJ1-1,-,TGTGCCAGCAGCCCGGAGGGGCCGGGCACTGAAGCTTTCTTT,CASSPEGPGTEAFF
13,-,TRBV18,TRBJ1-5,-,TGTGCCAGCTCACCCGATGGGGCTCAGCCCCAGCATTTT,CASSPDGAQPQHF
13,-,TRBV10-1,TRBJ1-5,once,TGCGCCAGCAGTCCGGGGGTCGGTCAGCCCCAGCATTTT,CASSPGVGQPQHF
13,-,TRBV7-9,TRBJ1-1,few,TGTGCCAGCAGCGGAGAAGGTAACACTGAAGCTTTCTTT,CASSGEGNTEAFF
16,TRBD1,TRBV19,TRBJ1-3,-,TGTGCCAGTACCCGGGACAGGCCTTACTCTGGAAACACCATATATTTT,CASTRDRPYSGNTIYF
15,TRBD1,TRBV6-5,TRBJ2-2,-,TGTGCCACCAAAGTGACAGGGCCTTCTACCGGGGAGCTGTTTTTT,CATKVTGPSTGELFF
15,-,TRBV6-2/TRBV6-3,TRBJ2-1,-,TGTGCCAGCAGTTTAATGGGGTCCGGGGGAAATGAGCAGTTCTTC,CASSLMGSGGNEQFF